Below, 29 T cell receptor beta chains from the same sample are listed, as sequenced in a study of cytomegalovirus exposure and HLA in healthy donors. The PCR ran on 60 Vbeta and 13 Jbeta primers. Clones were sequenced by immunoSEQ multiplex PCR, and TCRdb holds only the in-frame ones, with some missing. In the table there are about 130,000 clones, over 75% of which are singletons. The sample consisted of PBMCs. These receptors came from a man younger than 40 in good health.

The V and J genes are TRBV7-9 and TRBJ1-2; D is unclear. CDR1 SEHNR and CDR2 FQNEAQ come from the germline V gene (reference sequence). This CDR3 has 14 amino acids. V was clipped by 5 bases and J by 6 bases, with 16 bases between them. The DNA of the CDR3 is TGTGCCAGCAGCCCAGAGGTCACCAGTCATGGCTACACCTTC. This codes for CASSPEVTSHGYTF.

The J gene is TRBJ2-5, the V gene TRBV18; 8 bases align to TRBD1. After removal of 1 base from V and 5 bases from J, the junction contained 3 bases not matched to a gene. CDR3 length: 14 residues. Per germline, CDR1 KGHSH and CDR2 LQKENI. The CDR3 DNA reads TGTGCCAGCTCACCACGGACAGGGTCGGAGACCCAGTACTTC. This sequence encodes CASSPRTGSETQYF.

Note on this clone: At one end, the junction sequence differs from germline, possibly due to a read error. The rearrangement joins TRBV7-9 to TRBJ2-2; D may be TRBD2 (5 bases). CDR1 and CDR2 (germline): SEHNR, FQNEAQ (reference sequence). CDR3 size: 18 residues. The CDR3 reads CSSSLVGTGVGNTGELFF. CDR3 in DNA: TGTTCCAGCAGCTTAGTCGGAACCGGGGTTGGGAACACCGGGGAGCTGTTTTTT. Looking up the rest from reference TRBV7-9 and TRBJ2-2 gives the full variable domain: DTGVSQNPRHKITKRGQNVTFRCDPISEHNRLYWYRQTLGQGPEFLTYFQNEAQLEKSRLLSDRFSAERPKGSFSTLEIQRTEQGDSAMYLCSSSLVGTGVGNTGELFFGEGSRLTVL.

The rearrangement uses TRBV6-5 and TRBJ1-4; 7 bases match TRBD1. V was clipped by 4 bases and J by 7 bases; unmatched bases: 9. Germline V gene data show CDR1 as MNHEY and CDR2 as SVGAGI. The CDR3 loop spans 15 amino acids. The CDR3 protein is CASSSAGTAAEKLFF. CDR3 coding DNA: TGTGCCAGCAGTTCCGCAGGGACAGCAGCTGAAAAACTGTTTTTT.

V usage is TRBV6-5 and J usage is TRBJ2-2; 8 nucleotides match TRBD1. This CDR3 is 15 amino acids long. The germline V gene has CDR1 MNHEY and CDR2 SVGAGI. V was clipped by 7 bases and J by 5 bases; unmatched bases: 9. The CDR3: CASMMGQGATGELFF. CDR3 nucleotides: TGTGCCAGCATGATGGGTCAGGGGGCAACCGGGGAGCTGTTTTTT.

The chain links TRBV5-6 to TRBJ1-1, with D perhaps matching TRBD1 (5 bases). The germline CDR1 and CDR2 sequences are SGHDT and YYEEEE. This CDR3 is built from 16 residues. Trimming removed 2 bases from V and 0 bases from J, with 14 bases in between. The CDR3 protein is CASSLPGGALNTEAFF. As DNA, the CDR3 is TGTGCCAGCAGCTTACCCGGAGGGGCCCTGAACACTGAAGCTTTCTTT.

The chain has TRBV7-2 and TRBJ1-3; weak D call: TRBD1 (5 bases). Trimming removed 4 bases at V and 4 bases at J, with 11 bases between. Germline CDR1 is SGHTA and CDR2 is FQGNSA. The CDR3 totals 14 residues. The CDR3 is CASSSPTAGNTIYF. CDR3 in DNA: TGTGCCAGCAGCTCACCGACAGCCGGAAACACCATATATTTT.

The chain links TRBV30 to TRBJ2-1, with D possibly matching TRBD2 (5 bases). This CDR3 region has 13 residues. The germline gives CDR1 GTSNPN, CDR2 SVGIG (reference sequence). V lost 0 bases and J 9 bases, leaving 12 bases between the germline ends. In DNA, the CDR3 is TGTGCCTGGAGTGTATCCCTGGAGGCTGAGCAGTTCTTC. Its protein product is CAWSVSLEAEQFF.

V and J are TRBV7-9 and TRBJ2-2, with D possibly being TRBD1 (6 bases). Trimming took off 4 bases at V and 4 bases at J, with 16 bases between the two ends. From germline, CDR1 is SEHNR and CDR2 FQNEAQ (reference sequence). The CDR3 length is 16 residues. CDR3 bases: TGTGCCAGCAGCTCGAAGGCAGGGGAGAGCACCGGGGAGCTGTTTTTT. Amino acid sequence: CASSSKAGESTGELFF.

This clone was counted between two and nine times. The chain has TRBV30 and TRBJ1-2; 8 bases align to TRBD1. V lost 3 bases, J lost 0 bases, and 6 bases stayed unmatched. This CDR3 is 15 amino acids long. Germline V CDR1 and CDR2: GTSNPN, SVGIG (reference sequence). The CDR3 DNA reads TGTGCCTGGAGCCGGACAGGGTATTCTAACTATGGCTACACCTTC. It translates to CAWSRTGYSNYGYTF.

This CDR3 reads CASSPGGLAGTDTQYF. The DNA of the CDR3 is TGTGCCAGCAGCCCCGGGGGACTAGCGGGGACAGATACGCAGTATTTT. The chain carries TRBV7-3 and TRBJ2-3; the match to TRBD2 covers 13 bases. The germline V gene encodes CDR1 SGHTA and CDR2 FQGTGA. The CDR3 length is 16 residues. Losses at the gene ends were 5 bases for V and 3 bases for J; bases not matched to a gene: 5.

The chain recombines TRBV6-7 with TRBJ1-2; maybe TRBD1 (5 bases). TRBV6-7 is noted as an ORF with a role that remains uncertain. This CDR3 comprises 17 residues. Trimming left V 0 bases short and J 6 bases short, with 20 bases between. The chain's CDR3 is CASSYSGGTPGMDGYTF. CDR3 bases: TGTGCCAGCAGTTACTCGGGGGGGACGCCCGGGATGGATGGCTACACCTTC.

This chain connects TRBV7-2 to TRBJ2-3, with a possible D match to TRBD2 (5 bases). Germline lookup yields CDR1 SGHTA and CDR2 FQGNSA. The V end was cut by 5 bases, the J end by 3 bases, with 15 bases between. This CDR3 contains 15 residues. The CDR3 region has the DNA TGTGCCAGCAGCCCTTACCGGGAAATAACAGATACGCAGTATTTT. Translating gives CASSPYREITDTQYF.

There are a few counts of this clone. The CDR3 nucleotides read TGTGCCAGCAGTTCGGCGACTCCGTCCAATGAGCAGTTCTTC. This sequence encodes CASSSATPSNEQFF. The rearrangement uses TRBV27 and TRBJ2-1; D is uncertain. In germline, CDR1 is MNHEY, CDR2 SMNVEV (reference sequence). The V end lost 4 bases, the J end lost 6 bases, and 13 bases lay between the germline ends. The CDR3 loop spans 14 amino acids.

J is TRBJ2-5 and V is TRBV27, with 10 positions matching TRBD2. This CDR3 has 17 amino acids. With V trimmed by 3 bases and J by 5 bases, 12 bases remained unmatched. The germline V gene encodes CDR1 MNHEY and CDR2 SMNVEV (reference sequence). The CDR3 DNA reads TGTGCCAGCAGTTTCATAGCGGGAGGTCCCGCGCGGGAGACCCAGTACTTC. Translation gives CASSFIAGGPARETQYF.

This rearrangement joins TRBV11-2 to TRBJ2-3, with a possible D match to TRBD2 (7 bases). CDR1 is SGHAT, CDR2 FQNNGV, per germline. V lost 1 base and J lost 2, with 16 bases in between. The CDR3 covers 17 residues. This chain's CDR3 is CASSLVGGGGSTDTQYF. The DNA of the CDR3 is TGTGCCAGCAGCTTAGTAGGGGGGGGTGGGTCCACAGATACGCAGTATTTT.

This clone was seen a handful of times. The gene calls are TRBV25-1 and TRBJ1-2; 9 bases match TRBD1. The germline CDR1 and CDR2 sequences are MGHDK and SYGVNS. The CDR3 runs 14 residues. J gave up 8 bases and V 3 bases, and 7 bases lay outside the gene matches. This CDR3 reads CASSDPRTGVGYTF. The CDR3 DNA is TGTGCCAGCAGTGATCCAAGGACAGGGGTCGGCTACACCTTC.

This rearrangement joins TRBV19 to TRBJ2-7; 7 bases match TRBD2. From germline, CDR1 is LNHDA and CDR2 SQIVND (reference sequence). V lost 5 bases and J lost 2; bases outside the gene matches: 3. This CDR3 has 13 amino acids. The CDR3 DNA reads TGTGCCAGTAGTGCGGGGAGGGCCTACGAGCAGTACTTC. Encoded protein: CASSAGRAYEQYF.

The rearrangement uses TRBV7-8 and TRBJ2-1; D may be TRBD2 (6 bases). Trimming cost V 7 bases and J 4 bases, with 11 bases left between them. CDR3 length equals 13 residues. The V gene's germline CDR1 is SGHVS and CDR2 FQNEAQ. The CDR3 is CASTPREYNEQFF. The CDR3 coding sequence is TGTGCCAGCACCCCCCGGGAGTACAATGAGCAGTTCTTC. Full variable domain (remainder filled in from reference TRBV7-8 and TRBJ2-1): GAGVSQSPRYKVAKRGQDVALRCDPISGHVSLFWYQQALGQGPEFLTYFQNEAQLDKSGLPSDRFFAERPEGSVSTLKIQRTQQEDSAVYLCASTPREYNEQFFGPGTRLTVL.

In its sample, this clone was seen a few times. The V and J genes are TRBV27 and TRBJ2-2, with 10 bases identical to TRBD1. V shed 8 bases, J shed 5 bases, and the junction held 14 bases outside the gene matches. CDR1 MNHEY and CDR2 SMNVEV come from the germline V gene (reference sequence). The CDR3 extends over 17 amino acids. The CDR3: CASSTHRDRGLTGELFF. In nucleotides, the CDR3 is TGTGCCAGCTCGACCCACCGGGACAGGGGACTTACCGGGGAGCTGTTTTTT.

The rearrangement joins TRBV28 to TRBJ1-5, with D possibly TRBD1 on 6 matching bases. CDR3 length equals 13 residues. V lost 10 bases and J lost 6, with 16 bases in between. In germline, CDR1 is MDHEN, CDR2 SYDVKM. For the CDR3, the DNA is TGTGCCACCCGAGGGGGTATAAGTCAGCCCCAGCATTTT. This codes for CATRGGISQPQHF.

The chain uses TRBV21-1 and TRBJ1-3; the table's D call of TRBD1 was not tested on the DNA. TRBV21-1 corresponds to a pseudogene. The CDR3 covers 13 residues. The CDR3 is CASSPNRWDTIYF. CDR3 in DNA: TGTGCCAGCAGTCCTAACAGGTGGGACACCATATATTTT.

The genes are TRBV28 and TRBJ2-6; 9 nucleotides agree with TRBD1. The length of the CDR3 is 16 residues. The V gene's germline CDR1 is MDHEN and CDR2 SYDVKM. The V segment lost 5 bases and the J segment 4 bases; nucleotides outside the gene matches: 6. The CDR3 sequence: CASSLYRGPGANVLTF. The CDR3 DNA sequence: TGTGCCAGCAGTCTATACAGGGGGCCCGGGGCCAACGTCCTGACTTTC.

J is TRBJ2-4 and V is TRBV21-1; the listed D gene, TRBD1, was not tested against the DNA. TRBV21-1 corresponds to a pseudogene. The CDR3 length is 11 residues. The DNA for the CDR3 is TGTGCCAGCAGCAAGAAGGGGGCTCAGTACTTC. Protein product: CASSKKGAQYF.

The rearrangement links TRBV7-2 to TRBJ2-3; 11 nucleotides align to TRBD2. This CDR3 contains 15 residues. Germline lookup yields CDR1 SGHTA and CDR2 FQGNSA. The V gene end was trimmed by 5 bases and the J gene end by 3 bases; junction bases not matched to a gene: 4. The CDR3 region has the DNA TGTGCCAGCAGCCCACTAGCGGGAGAAACAGATACGCAGTATTTT. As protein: CASSPLAGETDTQYF. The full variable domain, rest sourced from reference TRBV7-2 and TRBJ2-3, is GAGVSQSPSNKVTEKGKDVELRCDPISGHTALYWYRQSLGQGLEFLIYFQGNSAPDKSGLPSDRFSAERTGGSVSTLTIQRTQQEDSAVYLCASSPLAGETDTQYFGPGTRLTVL.

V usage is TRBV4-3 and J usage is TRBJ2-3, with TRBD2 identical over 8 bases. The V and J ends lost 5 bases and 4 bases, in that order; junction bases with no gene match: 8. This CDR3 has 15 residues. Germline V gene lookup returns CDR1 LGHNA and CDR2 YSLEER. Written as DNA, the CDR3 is TGCGCCAGCAGCTACAGCGGGAGTTGGGCAGATACGCAGTATTTT. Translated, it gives CASSYSGSWADTQYF.

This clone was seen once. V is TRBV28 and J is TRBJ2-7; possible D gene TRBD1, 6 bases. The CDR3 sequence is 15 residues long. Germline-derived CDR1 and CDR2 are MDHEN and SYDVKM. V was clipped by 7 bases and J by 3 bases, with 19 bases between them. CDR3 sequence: CASTAQGWVGYEQYF. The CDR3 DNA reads TGTGCCAGCACGGCACAGGGATGGGTTGGCTACGAGCAGTACTTC.

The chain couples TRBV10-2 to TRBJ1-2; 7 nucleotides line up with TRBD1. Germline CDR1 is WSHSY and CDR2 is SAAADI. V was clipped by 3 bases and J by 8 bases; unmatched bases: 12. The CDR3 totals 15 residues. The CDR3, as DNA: TGCGCCAGCAGTGACCCCGACAGGGCTCGAGGCGGCTACACCTTC. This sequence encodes CASSDPDRARGGYTF.

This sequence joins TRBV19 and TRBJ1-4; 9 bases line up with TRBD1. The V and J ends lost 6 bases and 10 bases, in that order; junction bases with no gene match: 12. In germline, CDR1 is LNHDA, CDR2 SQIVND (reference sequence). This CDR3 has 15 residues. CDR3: CASSQGTGSMGKLFF. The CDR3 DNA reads TGTGCCAGTAGCCAAGGGACAGGGTCCATGGGAAAACTGTTTTTT.